A single sample is the source of the 22 T cell receptor beta chains below, sequenced in a study of prognosis after radiotherapy for stage I lung cancer. Two rounds of multiplex PCR amplified TCR beta CDR3 from genomic DNA. The first round of PCR was done with primers that matched each TRBV and TRBJ gene. In TCRdb, the multiplex PCR reads were re-called with MiXCR into one record per CDR3 protein. Of about 16,000 distinct CDR3 sequences in the sample, around two fifths were seen once. The source was PBMCs, collected before or after stereotactic body radiation therapy (not recorded which). The receptors come from a donor older than 45 with non-small cell lung cancer.

This clonotype was picked up many times. The chain recombines TRBV3-1 with TRBJ2-2; TRBD2 aligns across 8 bases. The germline V gene has CDR1 LGHDT and CDR2 YNNKEL (reference sequence). The J segment lost 5 bases and the V segment lost 0 bases, leaving 5 bases of the junction unmatched. The CDR3 contains 16 residues. The CDR3 bases are TGTGCCAGCAGCCAAGAAGCGGGAGTGGTTACCGGGGAGCTGTTTTTT. Translation: CASSQEAGVVTGELFF.

V is TRBV5-1 and J is TRBJ1-6, with D tentatively TRBD1 (5 bases). CDR3 size: 14 residues. CDR1 SGHRS and CDR2 YFSETQ come from the germline V gene. The V gene lost 4 bases and the J gene lost 8 bases, with 13 bases spanning the gap. CDR3: CASSRGEVDSPLHF. The CDR3 DNA reads TGCGCCAGCAGCCGGGGGGAGGTAGATTCACCCCTCCACTTT. The full variable domain, completed using reference TRBV5-1 and TRBJ1-6, is KAGVTQTPRYLIKTRGQQVTLSCSPISGHRSVSWYQQTPGQGLQFLFEYFSETQRNKGNFPGRFSGRQFSNSRSEMNVSTLELGDSALYLCASSRGEVDSPLHFGNGTRLTVT.

This clonotype was seen repeatedly, ten times or more. The gene calls are TRBV7-2 and TRBJ1-5; unclear D gene. CDR1 SGHTA and CDR2 FQGNSA come from the germline V gene. Trimming took off 1 base at V and 6 bases at J, with 13 bases between the two ends. This CDR3 has 15 residues. The CDR3 loop is CASSLEGREAQPQHF. The CDR3 nucleotides are TGTGCCAGCAGCTTAGAAGGGCGAGAGGCTCAGCCCCAGCATTTT.

This clonotype was seen at least ten times. This chain connects TRBV12-3 or TRBV12-4 to TRBJ2-7; D unresolved. The CDR3 spans 13 residues. V lost 8 bases to trimming and J lost 2 bases, with 13 bases between them. CDR3 in DNA: TGTGCCAGCGGAACGTGGGGTGCCTACGAGCAGTACTTC. Its protein product is CASGTWGAYEQYF.

This clonotype was counted many times. The V call is TRBV6-5, the J call TRBJ1-1; 7 bases align to TRBD1. The junction had 5 bases not matched to a gene; V was cut back by 0 bases and J by 1 base. This CDR3 region has 16 residues. Per germline, CDR1 MNHEY and CDR2 SVGAGI. This CDR3 reads CASSYSARGRNTEAFF. The CDR3 DNA follows: TGTGCCAGCAGTTACTCGGCTAGGGGGCGGAACACTGAAGCTTTCTTT.

This clonotype was seen repeatedly, ten times or more. The chain uses TRBV11-2 and TRBJ2-7, with 7 bases aligning to TRBD2. The CDR3 extends over 18 amino acids. Germline loops: CDR1 SGHAT, CDR2 FQNNGV. The V gene end was trimmed by 1 base and the J gene end by 0 bases; junction bases not matched to a gene: 12. The CDR3 here is CASSLAEELAYTSYEQYF. Written as DNA, the CDR3 is TGTGCCAGCAGCTTAGCGGAGGAACTAGCGTACACCTCCTACGAGCAGTACTTC.

This clonotype was observed at least ten times. V and J are TRBV19 and TRBJ1-5; D remains ambiguous. CDR3 length: 15 amino acids. V dropped 7 bases and J dropped 1 base, with 14 bases sitting between them. Germline V gene data show CDR1 as LNHDA and CDR2 as SQIVND (reference sequence). CDR3 region: CASTWTSTSNQPQHF. Here the CDR3 DNA reads TGTGCCAGTACCTGGACTTCCACGAGCAATCAGCCCCAGCATTTT. The full variable domain, its missing parts supplied by reference TRBV19 and TRBJ1-5, is DGGITQSPKYLFRKEGQNVTLSCEQNLNHDAMYWYRQDPGQGLRLIYYSQIVNDFQKGDIAEGYSVSREKKESFPLTVTSAQKNPTAFYLCASTWTSTSNQPQHFGDGTRLSIL.

The rearrangement links TRBV6-1 to TRBJ1-5, with D possibly being TRBD1 (5 bases). Trimming removed 5 bases at V and 6 bases at J, with 20 bases between. This CDR3 is 16 amino acids long. CDR1 is MNHNS, CDR2 SASEGT, per germline. CDR3 amino acids: CASSPSSRAVSQPQHF. CDR3 DNA sequence: TGTGCCAGCAGTCCTTCAAGCAGGGCGGTTAGTCAGCCCCAGCATTTT.

Points on this clonotype: This CDR3 is missing its conserved last phenylalanine or tryptophan, likely due to a read error. This chain connects TRBV19 to TRBJ2-7; 8 bases are a match to TRBD1. The germline CDR1 and CDR2 sequences are LNHDA and SQIVND (reference sequence). With V trimmed by 7 bases and J by 5 bases, 10 bases remained unmatched. There are 14 residues in the CDR3. CDR3 DNA: TGTGCCAGTACCACAGGGGGTTTTACCAACGAGCAGTACTCC. Its protein product is CASTTGGFTNEQYS.

V and J are TRBV3-1 and TRBJ2-3; D is undetermined. The CDR3 length is 14 residues. Trimming pared 1 base from V and 1 base from J, leaving 6 bases between. The germline CDR1 and CDR2 sequences are LGHDT and YNNKEL (reference sequence). The CDR3 protein is CASSQGRGTDTQYF. CDR3 DNA sequence: TGTGCCAGCAGCCAAGGGCGTGGCACAGATACGCAGTATTTT.

This clonotype was seen ten or more times. This CDR3 reads CASSIGGAEDTQYF. CDR3 coding DNA: TGTGCCAGTAGTATTGGGGGGGCGGAAGATACGCAGTATTTT. The chain carries TRBV19 and TRBJ2-3; perhaps TRBD2 as D (7 bases). CDR1 is LNHDA and CDR2 is SQIVND in the germline V gene (reference sequence). This CDR3 spans 14 amino acids. V lost 3 bases and J lost 5, with 12 bases in between. Full variable domain (missing parts from reference TRBV19 and TRBJ2-3): DGGITQSPKYLFRKEGQNVTLSCEQNLNHDAMYWYRQDPGQGLRLIYYSQIVNDFQKGDIAEGYSVSREKKESFPLTVTSAQKNPTAFYLCASSIGGAEDTQYFGPGTRLTVL.

This rearrangement joins TRBV2 to TRBJ2-2; D not certain. CDR3 length: 15 residues. The germline V gene has CDR1 SNHLY and CDR2 FYNNEI. V gave up 3 bases and J gave up 0 bases, with 8 bases separating them. The CDR3 is CASSDLEPNTGELFF. The CDR3 bases are TGTGCCAGCAGTGATTTAGAGCCGAACACCGGGGAGCTGTTTTTT.

The genes are TRBV20-1 and TRBJ2-7; 7 nucleotides match TRBD1. This CDR3 is built from 12 residues. Germline CDR1 DFQATT, CDR2 SNEGSKA (reference sequence). Trimming removed 5 bases from V and 9 bases from J; junction bases left unmatched: 10. As DNA, the CDR3 is TGCAGTGCTGTAACAGGGGCGACGGGGCAGTACTTC. Translation: CSAVTGATGQYF.

The chain links TRBV7-9 to TRBJ1-1; unclear D gene. V was shortened by 1 base and J by 1 base, with 4 bases between the two germline ends. Per the germline V gene, CDR1 is SEHNR and CDR2 is FQNEAQ (reference sequence). The CDR3 sequence is 13 residues long. This chain's CDR3 is CASSLDQNTEAFF. CDR3 coding DNA: TGTGCCAGCAGCTTAGATCAGAACACTGAAGCTTTCTTT.

This clonotype was recorded at least ten times. J is TRBJ1-1 and V is TRBV28, with 7 bases fitting TRBD1. J gave up 1 base and V 5 bases, and 4 bases lay outside the gene matches. Per germline, CDR1 MDHEN and CDR2 SYDVKM. The length of the CDR3 is 14 residues. CDR3 sequence (DNA): TGTGCCAGCAGTCCAGGGGGAGAGAACACTGAAGCTTTCTTT. It yields the protein CASSPGGENTEAFF.

To note about this clonotype: One end of the junction does not line up with germline, which may come from a read error. V usage is TRBV7-9 and J usage is TRBJ1-6; D unclear. The V gene's germline CDR1 is SEHNR and CDR2 FQNEAQ (reference sequence). This CDR3 comprises 14 residues. The CDR3 nucleotides are TGTGCCAGCACGTCACAGTCTGATAATTCAGCCCTCAACTTT. Its protein is CASTSQSDNSALNF.

In its sample, this clonotype was seen many times. The chain carries TRBV3-1 and TRBJ2-3, with TRBD2 matching over 12 bases. The ends lost 3 bases at V and 1 base at J; junction bases unmatched: 2. This CDR3 comprises 16 residues. The germline gives CDR1 LGHDT, CDR2 YNNKEL (reference sequence). The DNA for the CDR3 is TGTGCCAGCAGCCAGTGGACTAGCGGGGGCACAGATACGCAGTATTTT. Translation gives CASSQWTSGGTDTQYF.

This clonotype was counted many times. The V and J genes are TRBV4-1 and TRBJ1-2; D is unresolved. CDR1 is MGHRA, CDR2 YSYEKL, per germline. CDR3 length equals 16 residues. Trimming shortened V by 0 bases and J by 4 bases, and 15 bases separated the two germline ends. The CDR3 nucleotides read TGCGCCAGCAGCCAAGATGACGTCCCAGAACCCTATGGCTACACCTTC. This sequence encodes CASSQDDVPEPYGYTF.

Many counts were recorded for this clonotype. A junction end diverges from the germline sequence, so it may reflect a read error. The chain couples TRBV14 to TRBJ1-6, with D tentatively TRBD1 (5 bases). This CDR3 contains 15 residues. Germline V gene sequence: CDR1 SGHDN, CDR2 FVKESK. In DNA form, the CDR3 reads TGTGCCAGCAGCCTTTTTATCAGGGATAATCCACCCCTCCACTTT. Residues: CASSLFIRDNPPLHF.

The rearrangement uses TRBV6-1 and TRBJ2-1, with 13 positions matching TRBD2. CDR1 MNHNS and CDR2 SASEGT come from the germline V gene. V shed 10 bases, J shed 4 bases, and the junction held 7 bases outside the gene matches. The CDR3 contains 15 residues. This CDR3 is CATTGTSGDYNEQFF. The CDR3 nucleotides read TGTGCCACTACCGGGACTAGCGGGGATTACAATGAGCAGTTCTTC.

This clonotype showed up many times. The chain couples TRBV7-2 to TRBJ1-1, with a tentative D call TRBD1 (5 bases). V was trimmed by 10 bases and J by 6 bases, leaving 12 bases between them. This CDR3 has 11 residues. The germline gives CDR1 SGHTA, CDR2 FQGNSA. CDR3 sequence reads: CATSGYAEAFF. The CDR3, as DNA: TGTGCCACTTCAGGGTACGCTGAAGCTTTCTTT.

As to this clonotype: This sequence may be a read error, since a much larger clone differs from it by one base. V is TRBV7-3 and J is TRBJ2-1; TRBD2 agrees at 9 bases. The CDR3 is made up of 18 amino acids. Germline trimming cut 4 bases from V and 0 bases from J; bases unmatched to any gene: 10. The V gene's germline CDR1 is SGHTA and CDR2 FQGTGA. Here the CDR3 reads CASSSRLAGFSSYNEQFF. The CDR3 DNA sequence: TGTGCCAGCAGCTCCCGGCTAGCGGGGTTTAGCTCCTACAATGAGCAGTTCTTC.